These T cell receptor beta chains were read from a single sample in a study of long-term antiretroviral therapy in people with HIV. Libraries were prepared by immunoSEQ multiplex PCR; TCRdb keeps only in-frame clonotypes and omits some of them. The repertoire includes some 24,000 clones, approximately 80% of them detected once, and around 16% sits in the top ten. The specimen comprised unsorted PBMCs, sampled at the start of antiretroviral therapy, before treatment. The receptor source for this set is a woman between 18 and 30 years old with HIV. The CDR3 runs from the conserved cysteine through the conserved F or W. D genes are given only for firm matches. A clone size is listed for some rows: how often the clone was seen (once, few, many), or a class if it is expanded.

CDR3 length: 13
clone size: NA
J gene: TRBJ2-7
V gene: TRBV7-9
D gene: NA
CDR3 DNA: TGTGCCAGCAGCCCGGACAGAATCTACGAGCAGTACTTC
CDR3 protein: CASSPDRIYEQYF

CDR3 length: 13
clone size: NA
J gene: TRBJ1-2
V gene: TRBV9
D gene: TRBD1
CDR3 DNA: TGTGCCAGCAGCGAGACAGGGGCCCGAGGCTACACCTTC
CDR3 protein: CASSETGARGYTF

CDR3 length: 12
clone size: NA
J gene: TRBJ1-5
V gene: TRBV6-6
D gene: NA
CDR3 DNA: TGTGCCAGCAGTTACGCAAATCAGCCCCAGCATTTT
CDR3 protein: CASSYANQPQHF

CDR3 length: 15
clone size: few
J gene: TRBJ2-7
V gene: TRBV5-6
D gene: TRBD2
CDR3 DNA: TGTGCCAGCAGCTTGTATTGGGACTACTCCTACGAGCAGTACTTC
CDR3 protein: CASSLYWDYSYEQYF

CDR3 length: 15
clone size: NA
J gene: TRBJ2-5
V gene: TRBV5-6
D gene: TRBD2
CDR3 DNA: TGTGCCAGCAGCTTGGGAGCGGGGGGGCCTGAGACCCAGTACTTC
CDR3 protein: CASSLGAGGPETQYF

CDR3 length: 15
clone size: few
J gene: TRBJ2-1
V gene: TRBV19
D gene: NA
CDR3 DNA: TGTGCCAGTATGGAAGCGGCTTTGGGGCTCAATGAGCAGTTCTTC
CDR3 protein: CASMEAALGLNEQFF

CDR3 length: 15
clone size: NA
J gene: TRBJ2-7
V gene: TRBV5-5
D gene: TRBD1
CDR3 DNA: TGTGCCAGCAGCTTAAGGGGGCAGGGTTTCTACGAGCAGTACTTC
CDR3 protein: CASSLRGQGFYEQYF

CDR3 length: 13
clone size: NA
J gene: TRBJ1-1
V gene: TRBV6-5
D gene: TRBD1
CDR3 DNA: TGTGCCAGCAGTTATGGGGCAGGGGGGTGGGCTTTCTTT
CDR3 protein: CASSYGAGGWAFF

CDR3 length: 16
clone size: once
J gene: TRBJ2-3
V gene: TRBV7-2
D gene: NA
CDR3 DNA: TGTGCCAGCAGCTTAAATGTAGGGGGGGAGGTAGATACGCAGTATTTT
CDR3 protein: CASSLNVGGEVDTQYF

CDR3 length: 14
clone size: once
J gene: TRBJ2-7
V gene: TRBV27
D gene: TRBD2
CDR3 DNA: TGTGCCAGCAGCCGGAAGCGGGGGGGAGCCGAGCAGTACTTC
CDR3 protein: CASSRKRGGAEQYF

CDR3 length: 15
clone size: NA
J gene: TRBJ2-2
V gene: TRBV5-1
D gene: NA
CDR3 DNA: TGCGCCAGCAGCTTGCGAGGGGACGGCACCGGGGAGCTGTTTTTT
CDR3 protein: CASSLRGDGTGELFF

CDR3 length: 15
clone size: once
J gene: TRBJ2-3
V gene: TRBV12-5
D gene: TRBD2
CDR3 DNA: TGTGCTAGTGGTTTGGGACTAGCGGAAACAGATACGCAGTATTTT
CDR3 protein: CASGLGLAETDTQYF

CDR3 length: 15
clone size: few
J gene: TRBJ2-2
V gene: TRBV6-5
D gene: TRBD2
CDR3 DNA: TGTGCCAGCAGTTACACTAGCGGGAGGACCGGGGAGCTGTTTTTT
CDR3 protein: CASSYTSGRTGELFF

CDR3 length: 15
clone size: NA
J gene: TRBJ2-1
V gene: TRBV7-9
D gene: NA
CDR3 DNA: TGTGCCAGCAGCTTAAGCATCGGGGCCTACAATGAGCAGTTCTTC
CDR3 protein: CASSLSIGAYNEQFF

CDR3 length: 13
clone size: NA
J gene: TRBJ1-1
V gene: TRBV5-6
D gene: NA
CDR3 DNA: TGTGCCAGCAGCCTGCAGGGGAACACTGAAGCTTTCTTT
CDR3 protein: CASSLQGNTEAFF

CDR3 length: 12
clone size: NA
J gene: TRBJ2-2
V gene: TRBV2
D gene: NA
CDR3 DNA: TGTGCCAGCAGCTACAACACCGGGGAGCTGTTTTTT
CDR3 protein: CASSYNTGELFF

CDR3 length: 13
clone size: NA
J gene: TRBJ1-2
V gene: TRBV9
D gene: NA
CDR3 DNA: TGTGCCAGCAGCTCCACAGGGTGGGGTGGCTACACCTTC
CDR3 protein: CASSSTGWGGYTF

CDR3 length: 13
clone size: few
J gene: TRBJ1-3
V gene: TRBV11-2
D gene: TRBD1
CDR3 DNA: TGTGCCAGCAGACAGGGGGCTGGAAACACCATATATTTT
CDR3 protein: CASRQGAGNTIYF

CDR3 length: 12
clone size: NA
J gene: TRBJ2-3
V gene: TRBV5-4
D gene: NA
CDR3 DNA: TGTGCCAGCAGCCGGCTGGGGGATACGCAGTATTTT
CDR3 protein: CASSRLGDTQYF

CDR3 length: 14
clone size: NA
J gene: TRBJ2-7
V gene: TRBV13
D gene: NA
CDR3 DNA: TGTGCCAGCAGCTCCGTCTCCTGGACCCTCGAGCAGTACTTC
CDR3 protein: CASSSVSWTLEQYF

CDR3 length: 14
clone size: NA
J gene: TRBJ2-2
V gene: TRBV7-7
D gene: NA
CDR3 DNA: TGTGCCAGCAGCCCGACAGAGAGGGCCGGGGAGCTGTTTTTT
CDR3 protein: CASSPTERAGELFF

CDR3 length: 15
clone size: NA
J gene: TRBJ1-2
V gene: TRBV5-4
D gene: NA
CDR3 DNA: TGTGCCAGCAGCCTTAATGATCGGGACACCTATGGCTACACCTTC
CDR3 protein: CASSLNDRDTYGYTF

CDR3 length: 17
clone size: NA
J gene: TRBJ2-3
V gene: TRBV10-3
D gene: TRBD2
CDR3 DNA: TGTGCCATCAGTGAGGGGACTAGCGGGGGAAGCACAGATACGCAGTATTTT
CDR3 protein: CAISEGTSGGSTDTQYF

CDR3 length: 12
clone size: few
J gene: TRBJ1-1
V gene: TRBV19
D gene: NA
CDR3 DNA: TGTGCCAGTAGTAGGGGCGGCTATTCGGCTTTCTTT
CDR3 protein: CASSRGGYSAFF

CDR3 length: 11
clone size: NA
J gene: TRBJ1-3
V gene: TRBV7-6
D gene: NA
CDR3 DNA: TGTGCCAGCAGTTGGGGAAACACCATATATTTT
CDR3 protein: CASSWGNTIYF

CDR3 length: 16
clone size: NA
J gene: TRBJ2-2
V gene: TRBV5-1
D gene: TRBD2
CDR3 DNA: TGCGCCAGCAGCTCGGGGGGTGCCTCTTACACCGGGGAGCTGTTTTTT
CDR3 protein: CASSSGGASYTGELFF

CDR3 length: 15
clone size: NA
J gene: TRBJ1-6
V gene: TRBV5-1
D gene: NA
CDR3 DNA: TGCGCCAGCAGCTCTGGGACGGTGGATAATTCACCCCTCCACTTT
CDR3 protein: CASSSGTVDNSPLHF

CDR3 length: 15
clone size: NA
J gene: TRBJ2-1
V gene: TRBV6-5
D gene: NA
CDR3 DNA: TGTGCCAGCAGTTACTCCCCTGAACAGTTCAATGAGCAGTTCTTC
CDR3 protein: CASSYSPEQFNEQFF

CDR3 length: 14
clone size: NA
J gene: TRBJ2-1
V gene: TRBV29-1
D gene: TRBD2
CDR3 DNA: TGCAGCGTTGAAGGGGGACTAGCGGTAAATGAGCAGTTCTTC
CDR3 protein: CSVEGGLAVNEQFF

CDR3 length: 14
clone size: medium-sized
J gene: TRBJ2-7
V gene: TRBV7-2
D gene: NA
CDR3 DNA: TGTGCCAGCATCGTCCCAAGGGATCGGTACGAGCAGTACTTC
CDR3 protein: CASIVPRDRYEQYF

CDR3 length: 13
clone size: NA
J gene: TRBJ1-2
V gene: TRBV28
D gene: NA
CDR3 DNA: TGTGCCAGCAGTTCTGGGGGCAACTATGGCTACACCTTC
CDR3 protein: CASSSGGNYGYTF

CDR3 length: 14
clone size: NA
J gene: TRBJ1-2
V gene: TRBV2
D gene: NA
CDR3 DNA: TGTGCCAGCAGTGAGGACTGGCGAACCGATGGCTACACCTTC
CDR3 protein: CASSEDWRTDGYTF

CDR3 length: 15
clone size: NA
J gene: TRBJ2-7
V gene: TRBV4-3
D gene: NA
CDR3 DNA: TGCGCCAGCAGCCAAACCGGGACGGGTTTCTACGAGCAGTACTTC
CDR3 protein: CASSQTGTGFYEQYF

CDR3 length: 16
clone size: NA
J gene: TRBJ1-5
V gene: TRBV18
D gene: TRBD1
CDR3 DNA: TGTGCCAGCTCACCAAGGGGACAGGGAGTCAATCAGCCCCAGCATTTT
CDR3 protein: CASSPRGQGVNQPQHF

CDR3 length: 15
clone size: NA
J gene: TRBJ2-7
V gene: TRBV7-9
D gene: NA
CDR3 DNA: TGTGCCAGCAGCTTAGTGGGGGTACTGAACTACGAGCAGTACTTC
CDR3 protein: CASSLVGVLNYEQYF

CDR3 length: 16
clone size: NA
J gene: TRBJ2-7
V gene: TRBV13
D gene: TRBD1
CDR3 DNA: TGTGCCAGCAGCCCCAGAGGGACAGGTTTCTCCTACGAGCAGTACTTC
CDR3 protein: CASSPRGTGFSYEQYF

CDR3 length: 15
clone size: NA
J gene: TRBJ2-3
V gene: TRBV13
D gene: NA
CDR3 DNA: TGTGCCAGCAGCTCCGGTACTAGCAAGGTAGATACGCAGTATTTT
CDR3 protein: CASSSGTSKVDTQYF

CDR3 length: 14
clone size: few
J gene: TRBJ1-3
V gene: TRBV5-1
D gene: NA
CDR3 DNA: TGCGCCAGCAGCTTTGACGGCTCTGGAAACACCATATATTTT
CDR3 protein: CASSFDGSGNTIYF

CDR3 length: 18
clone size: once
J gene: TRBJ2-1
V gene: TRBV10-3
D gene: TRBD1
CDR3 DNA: TGTGCCATCAGCACCGGGACAGGGGGTGGGATGGGTTACAATGAGCAGTTCTTC
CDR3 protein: CAISTGTGGGMGYNEQFF